These 25 T cell receptor beta chains were all obtained from the same sample, sequenced in a study of T-cell memory formation after mild COVID-19. TCRdb itself ran the 5' RACE reads through MiXCR, one entry per CDR3 protein. The data hold more than 350,000 distinct CDR3 sequences, with 16% observed a single time. The material sequenced was PBMCs or a T cell subset sorted from them (not recorded which). These receptors were obtained from a man between 18 and 29 years old who had mild COVID-19 (a few samples of this study predate the infection). Cell type and time point are not known.

This clonotype was detected only a few times. The chain recombines TRBV5-1 with TRBJ1-1, with no clear D. Per the germline V gene, CDR1 is SGHRS and CDR2 is YFSETQ. This CDR3 comprises 12 residues. The ends were cut back, 0 bases at V and 3 bases at J, with 3 bases in the middle. The CDR3 region is CASSLEHTEAFF. The CDR3 DNA follows: TGCGCCAGCAGCTTGGAACACACTGAAGCTTTCTTT. The full variable domain, completed using reference TRBV5-1 and TRBJ1-1, is KAGVTQTPRYLIKTRGQQVTLSCSPISGHRSVSWYQQTPGQGLQFLFEYFSETQRNKGNFPGRFSGRQFSNSRSEMNVSTLELGDSALYLCASSLEHTEAFFGQGTRLTVV.

This clonotype was counted between two and nine times. The V and J genes are TRBV7-9 and TRBJ1-2, with a weak D call TRBD1 (6 bases). With 3 bases removed from V and 5 bases from J, the gap between germline ends came to 16 bases. Germline V gives CDR1 SEHNR, CDR2 FQNEAQ (reference sequence). This CDR3 is built from 15 residues. CDR3 in DNA: TGTGCCAGCAGCTTCGGGGACAAGCCCTTGTATGGCTACACCTTC. Protein sequence: CASSFGDKPLYGYTF.

This clonotype occurred a few times. This sequence joins TRBV20-1 and TRBJ1-1; no reliable D call. CDR3 size: 13 residues. Between the trimmed V and J ends, which lost 6 bases and 1 base, there was a span of 12 bases. CDR1 is DFQATT and CDR2 is SNEGSKA in the germline V gene (reference sequence). DNA for the CDR3: TGCAGTGCGCCCCCCCCGGAGAACACTGAAGCTTTCTTT. Translating gives CSAPPPENTEAFF.

The V and J genes are TRBV24-1 and TRBJ1-3, with D unresolved. The CDR3 contains 14 residues. V lost 5 bases to trimming and J lost 5 bases, with 12 bases between them. Germline values: CDR1 KGHDR, CDR2 SFDVKD. CDR3 in DNA: TGTGCCACCAGTGTGGAGCCGTATCGAAACACCATATATTTT. Translated: CATSVEPYRNTIYF.

The rearrangement joins TRBV6-1 to TRBJ2-7, with D maybe TRBD1 (6 bases). V shed 3 bases and J shed 3 bases, with 15 bases lying between them. The germline V gene has CDR1 MNHNS and CDR2 SASEGT. There are 15 residues in the CDR3. Here the CDR3 reads CASSDELWTDYEQYF. As DNA, the CDR3 is TGTGCCAGCAGTGACGAGCTATGGACAGACTACGAGCAGTACTTC.

This clonotype turned up a few times. This chain links TRBV28 with TRBJ2-1; maybe TRBD2 (6 bases). Germline V gene lookup returns CDR1 MDHEN and CDR2 SYDVKM. The CDR3 loop spans 14 amino acids. The germline V and J ends were trimmed by 7 bases and 4 bases, with 14 bases remaining between them. The CDR3 region has the DNA TGTGCCAGCACAAATTGGCGGGGATACAATGAGCAGTTCTTC. Translation: CASTNWRGYNEQFF.

The J gene is TRBJ2-3, the V gene TRBV11-3; TRBD1 might be the D (6 bases). Germline values: CDR1 SGHNT, CDR2 YENEEA. V lost 5 bases to trimming and J lost 0 bases, with 15 bases between them. The CDR3 runs to 16 residues. In nucleotides, the CDR3 is TGTGCCAGCAGCCGGTGGGGGCAATCTAGCACAGATACGCAGTATTTT. Amino acids: CASSRWGQSSTDTQYF.

This clonotype was detected only a few times. V gene TRBV6-2 or TRBV6-3 combines with J gene TRBJ2-2; D call uncertain. The CDR3 covers 15 residues. CDR1 and CDR2 from the germline V gene are MNHEY and SVGEGT. V was pared by 7 bases and J by 0 bases, with 12 bases between. CDR3 loop: CASKHGQPNTGELFF. CDR3 DNA sequence: TGTGCCAGCAAACATGGGCAACCGAACACCGGGGAGCTGTTTTTT.

This clonotype appeared a few times. CDR3 amino acids: CASSSADSTDTQYF. Here the CDR3 DNA reads TGTGCCAGCAGCTCTGCGGACAGCACAGATACGCAGTATTTT. The chain carries TRBV7-3 and TRBJ2-3; D uncertain. V was shortened by 4 bases and J by 0 bases, with 8 bases between the two germline ends. There are 14 residues in the CDR3. CDR1 SGHTA and CDR2 FQGTGA come from the germline V gene.

The rearrangement links TRBV6-6 to TRBJ2-5, with D possibly called TRBD1 or TRBD2 (6 bases each). Germline loops: CDR1 MNHNY, CDR2 SVGAGI (reference sequence). With 10 bases removed from V and 5 bases from J, the gap between germline ends came to 20 bases. CDR3 length: 14 amino acids. The CDR3 nucleotides read TGTGCCACCTTAAGGCCGGGGGCCCCGGAGACCCAGTACTTC. This sequence encodes CATLRPGAPETQYF.

Regarding this clonotype: Germline is not matched at one junction end, which may reflect a read error. V usage is TRBV5-1 and J usage is TRBJ1-1; D may be TRBD1 (6 bases). Germline CDR1 reads SGHRS; CDR2 reads YFSETQ. The CDR3 extends over 14 amino acids. CDR3 residues: CASSLGGLNTEALF. The CDR3 DNA sequence: TGCGCCAGCAGCTTAGGGGGATTGAACACTGAAGCTTTATTT.

The rearrangement uses TRBV9 and TRBJ2-5; D is possibly TRBD2 (6 bases). The germline CDR1 and CDR2 sequences are SGDLS and YYNGEE. Trimming took off 4 bases at V and 2 bases at J, with 18 bases between the two ends. The CDR3 consists of 16 residues. Here the CDR3 reads CASSSRGRREQETQYF. The CDR3 DNA reads as TGTGCCAGCAGCTCTCGGGGGAGGAGAGAACAAGAGACCCAGTACTTC.

The chain uses TRBV29-1 and TRBJ2-2, with 7 bases lining up with TRBD1. V lost 8 bases, J lost 2 bases, and 8 bases stayed unmatched. Germline V gene data show CDR1 as SQVTM and CDR2 as ANQGSEA. The length of the CDR3 is 14 residues. In DNA, the CDR3 is TGCAGCTTAAGACAGGGTGATAACACCGGGGAGCTGTTTTTT. Its translation: CSLRQGDNTGELFF.

The chain combines TRBV27 with TRBJ1-5, with D possibly being TRBD1 (6 bases). This CDR3 contains 15 residues. With 8 bases removed from V and 6 bases from J, the gap between germline ends came to 20 bases. CDR1 MNHEY and CDR2 SMNVEV come from the germline V gene (reference sequence). CDR3 nucleotides: TGTGCCAGCTCGTTTCTTGGGGGAGGGGGTCAGCCCCAGCATTTT. This translates into CASSFLGGGGQPQHF.

This clonotype was counted a few times. The V and J genes are TRBV5-4 and TRBJ1-1, with 8 bases identical to TRBD1. The CDR3 sequence is 15 residues long. After removal of 3 bases from V and 4 bases from J, the junction contained 8 bases not matched to a gene. The germline gives CDR1 SGHNT, CDR2 YYREEE (reference sequence). The CDR3 coding sequence is TGTGCCAGCAGCTCTCCCCAGGGGGCGGGCACTGAAGCTTTCTTT. It is translated as CASSSPQGAGTEAFF.

V is TRBV20-1 and J is TRBJ2-5; TRBD1 or TRBD2 may be the D gene (5 bases each). The germline V gene has CDR1 DFQATT and CDR2 SNEGSKA (reference sequence). Deletions cut 5 bases from V and 5 bases from J, with 27 bases between. The CDR3 consists of 17 residues. The CDR3 spells CSAHPGLGIPGIETQYF. CDR3 nucleotides: TGCAGTGCTCACCCAGGACTGGGGATACCAGGGATCGAGACCCAGTACTTC.

Only one count was recorded for this clonotype. The gene calls are TRBV5-1 and TRBJ2-1; TRBD1 agrees at 8 bases. Germline V gene sequence: CDR1 SGHRS, CDR2 YFSETQ. V was pared by 0 bases and J by 0 bases, with 2 bases of the junction left unmatched. This CDR3 has 16 residues. The CDR3 DNA sequence: TGCGCCAGCAGCTTGGAGGGACAGGTCTCCTACAATGAGCAGTTCTTC. Translating it yields CASSLEGQVSYNEQFF.

The rearrangement joins TRBV24-1 to TRBJ2-5; no definite D call. V was pared by 2 bases and J by 5 bases, with 5 bases between. The CDR3 length is 12 residues. The germline CDR1 and CDR2 sequences are KGHDR and SFDVKD. DNA for the CDR3: TGTGCCACCAGTGATTATCGGGAGACCCAGTACTTC. Its protein is CATSDYRETQYF.

This clonotype was observed a few times. The V and J genes are TRBV7-2 and TRBJ2-1; D is perhaps TRBD2 (5 bases). The germline V gene encodes CDR1 SGHTA and CDR2 FQGNSA. Trimming took 1 base from V and 0 from J, leaving 10 bases between them. The CDR3 has 16 amino acids. The CDR3 region has the DNA TGTGCCAGCAGCTTAGTTGCGGGCCGCTCCTACAATGAGCAGTTCTTC. It yields the protein CASSLVAGRSYNEQFF.

In the case of this clonotype: The junction shows a germline mismatch at one end, possibly a read error. CDR3 sequence: CASSGGQGRSLLHF. The CDR3 nucleotides read TGTGCCAGCAGTGGGGGACAGGGGAGGTCACTCCTCCACTTT. This chain connects TRBV6-5 to TRBJ1-6, with 10 bases aligning to TRBD1. This CDR3 region has 14 residues. From germline, CDR1 is MNHEY and CDR2 SVGAGI.

This clonotype was counted at least ten times. The rearrangement uses TRBV5-6 and TRBJ2-2, with D possibly TRBD1 on 5 matching bases. CDR3 length equals 16 residues. With 4 bases removed from V and 0 bases from J, the gap between germline ends came to 13 bases. Germline V CDR1 and CDR2: SGHDT, YYEEEE. CDR3: CASSLTEPANTGELFF. CDR3 nucleotide sequence: TGTGCCAGCAGCCTGACAGAGCCCGCGAACACCGGGGAGCTGTTTTTT.

There are many counts of this clonotype. The chain uses TRBV6-2 or TRBV6-3 and TRBJ1-2; no clear D gene. This CDR3 comprises 11 residues. CDR1 and CDR2 from the germline V gene are MNHEY and SVGEGT. V shed 0 bases and J shed 5 bases, with 1 base lying between them. Here the CDR3 DNA reads TGTGCCAGCAGTTACTCTTATGGCTACACCTTC. Amino acids: CASSYSYGYTF.

This clonotype was seen ten or more times. The chain carries TRBV20-1 and TRBJ2-1, with TRBD2 identical over 7 bases. The V segment lost 5 bases and the J segment 7 bases; nucleotides outside the gene matches: 11. Per the germline V gene, CDR1 is DFQATT and CDR2 is SNEGSKA (reference sequence). The CDR3 length is 14 residues. CDR3 in amino acids: CSAQAGTLRNEQFF. The CDR3 DNA sequence: TGCAGTGCTCAAGCGGGGACTCTAAGGAATGAGCAGTTCTTC.

In its sample, this clonotype was seen many times. V usage is TRBV7-2 and J usage is TRBJ2-5, with 9 bases that match TRBD2. From germline, CDR1 is SGHTA and CDR2 FQGNSA. The trim removed 5 bases at V and 1 base at J, leaving 5 bases unmatched. This CDR3 comprises 15 residues. CDR3 sequence: CASSLSGGPQETQYF. In DNA form, the CDR3 reads TGTGCCAGCAGCCTTAGCGGGGGACCCCAAGAGACCCAGTACTTC.

This clonotype has only a few counts. The chain carries TRBV7-9 and TRBJ2-5, with TRBD1 matching 7 bases. This CDR3 spans 16 amino acids. Trimming cost V 5 bases and J 1 base; bases outside gene matches: 10. Germline V lookup: CDR1 SEHNR, CDR2 FQNEAQ (reference sequence). The CDR3 is CASSARQGRGQETQYF. The CDR3 DNA reads as TGTGCCAGCAGCGCGAGACAGGGTCGGGGCCAAGAGACCCAGTACTTC.